This T cell receptor beta chain was profiled in a study of beta chain features in type 1 diabetes. This clone turned up a few times. Its target is not known. Study conclusions and caveats: Patients with type 1 diabetes showed fewer VDJ junction insertions and more deletions. When Type 1 diabetes patients were examined, their TCRB CDR3s proved moderately but significantly shorter in all four CD4+ subsets.

Reverse transcribing all isolated RNA meant expressed TCRB transcripts were sequenced. TCRdb's table, derived via immunoSEQ multiplex PCR, lists solely in-frame clones and lacks some. The sample consists of some 270,000 clones, approximately 10% of them appearing once. Per the germline V gene, CDR1 is SGHAT and CDR2 is FQNNGV. The CDR3 length is 15 residues. Trimming at V came to 0 bases and at J to 2 bases, leaving 4 bases not matched to a gene. The gene calls are TRBV11-2 and TRBJ2-7; 7 bases agree with TRBD1. The sample comprised naive CD4+ T cells from blood. This receptor was obtained from a man aged 30-40 years with type 1 diabetes. As DNA, the CDR3 is TGTGCCAGCAGCTTAGACGACAGGGCACCCTACGAGCAGTACTTC. It encodes CASSLDDRAPYEQYF.